This record looks at one T cell receptor (beta chain) sequence and its context. The antigen remains undetermined. The CDR3 runs 14 residues. Trimming stripped 7 bases from V and 8 bases from J, with 17 bases between. Germline CDR1 reads SEHNR; CDR2 reads FQNEAQ (reference sequence). CD8 cells regarded as naive lacked CD45RO, were positively chosen for CCR7, and omitted terminally differentiated effector memory CD45RA+ cells. Sequenced by immunoSEQ multiplex PCR; TCRdb stores in-frame clones only, minus some. Here the sample spans about 2,200,000 clones, around 93% being singletons. The data were obtained in a study of shared clonotypes between healthy human individuals. Study results and limitations: Non-shared clonotypes were found to have lower generation probabilities than the clonotypes that were shared by all four of the sorted-subset donors.

This receptor was obtained from a man between 18 and 29 years old in good health. Some clones in this sample may be carry-over from other donors' samples. The specimen was naive CD8+ T cells from PBMCs. The rearrangement joins TRBV7-9 to TRBJ1-4; D remains ambiguous. CDR3 sequence reads: CASTHYLGSEKLFF. The CDR3 bases are TGTGCCAGCACACACTACCTGGGGAGCGAAAAACTGTTTTTT.